This record covers a single TCR beta chain. Its antigen is unidentified. The junction does not match germline at one end; this may be a read error. Looked up from germline, CDR1 is ENHRY and CDR2 is SYGVKD. This CDR3 is 14 amino acids long. This entry is derived from a study of T cells in Graves' hyperthyroidism and ophthalmopathy. The study, taken as a whole, reports: Most clonotypes that expanded in the thyroid above 0.001 also showed up in blood. Ophthalmopathy, which appeared later, was predicted by the model a median approximately 6 months before onset.

TCR beta CDR3 regions were amplified from RNA transcripts. Initially, a first-round RT-PCR of the TCR CDR3 employed the HTBI primer set. TCRdb re-derived calls from the multiplex PCR reads in MiXCR, one entry per CDR3 protein. Among roughly 98,000 distinct CDR3 sequences, approximately 40% were seen once, and the ten largest hold roughly 10%. Graves' hyperthyroidism was deemed stable absent ophthalmopathy progression within 18 months. For the diagnoses, clinical symptoms, serum thyroxine and TRAb, thyroid ultrasound and orbital computed tomography were used. The chain couples TRBV10-3 to TRBJ2-2, with 9 bases that match TRBD1. The receptor was isolated from a woman younger than 45 with Graves' hyperthyroidism. The sequenced material came from peripheral blood or thyroid tissue (not recorded which). In nucleotides, the CDR3 is TGTGCCATTGGGACAGGGAAAGCGACCGGGGAGCTGTCTTTT. It specifies CAIGTGKATGELSF.